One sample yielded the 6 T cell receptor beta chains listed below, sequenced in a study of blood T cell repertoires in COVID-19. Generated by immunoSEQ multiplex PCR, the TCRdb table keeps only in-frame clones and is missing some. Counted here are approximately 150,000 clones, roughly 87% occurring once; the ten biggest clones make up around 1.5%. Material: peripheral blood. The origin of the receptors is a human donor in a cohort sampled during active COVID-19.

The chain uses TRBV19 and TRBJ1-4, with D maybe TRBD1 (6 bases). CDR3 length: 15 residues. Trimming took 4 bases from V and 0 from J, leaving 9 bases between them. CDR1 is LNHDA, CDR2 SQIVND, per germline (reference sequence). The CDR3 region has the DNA TGTGCCAGTAGTAGACAGGATGCAACTAATGAAAAACTGTTTTTT. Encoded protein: CASSRQDATNEKLFF. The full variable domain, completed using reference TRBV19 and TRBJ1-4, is DGGITQSPKYLFRKEGQNVTLSCEQNLNHDAMYWYRQDPGQGLRLIYYSQIVNDFQKGDIAEGYSVSREKKESFPLTVTSAQKNPTAFYLCASSRQDATNEKLFFGSGTQLSVL.

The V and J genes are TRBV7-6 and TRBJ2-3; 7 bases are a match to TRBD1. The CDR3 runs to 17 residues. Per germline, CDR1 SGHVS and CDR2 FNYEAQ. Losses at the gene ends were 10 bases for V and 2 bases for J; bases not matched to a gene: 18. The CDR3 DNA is TGTGCCAAAAATAACGACAGGGACAACATCATCACAGATACGCAGTATTTT. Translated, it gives CAKNNDRDNIITDTQYF.

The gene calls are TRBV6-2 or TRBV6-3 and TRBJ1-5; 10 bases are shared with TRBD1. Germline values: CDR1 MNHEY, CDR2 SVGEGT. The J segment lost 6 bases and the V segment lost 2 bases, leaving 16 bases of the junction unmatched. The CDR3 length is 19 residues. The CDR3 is CASSYHLAAGQGGGQPQHF. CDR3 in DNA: TGTGCCAGCAGTTACCACCTCGCCGCTGGACAGGGGGGGGGTCAGCCCCAGCATTTT.

The chain's CDR3 is CASSERDRGIEEQFF. The CDR3 region has the DNA TGTGCCAGCAGTGAAAGGGACAGGGGGATTGAAGAGCAGTTCTTC. The chain carries TRBV2 and TRBJ2-1; TRBD1 aligns across 11 bases. J was trimmed by 10 bases and V by 2 bases; bases with no gene match: 7. Germline V gene data show CDR1 as SNHLY and CDR2 as FYNNEI. The CDR3 consists of 15 residues.

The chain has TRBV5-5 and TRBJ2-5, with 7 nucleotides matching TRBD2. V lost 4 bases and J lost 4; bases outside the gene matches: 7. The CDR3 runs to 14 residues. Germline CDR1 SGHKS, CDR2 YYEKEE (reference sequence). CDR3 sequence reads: CASSPTGGRETQYF. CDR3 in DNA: TGTGCCAGCAGCCCCACGGGGGGTCGAGAGACCCAGTACTTC.

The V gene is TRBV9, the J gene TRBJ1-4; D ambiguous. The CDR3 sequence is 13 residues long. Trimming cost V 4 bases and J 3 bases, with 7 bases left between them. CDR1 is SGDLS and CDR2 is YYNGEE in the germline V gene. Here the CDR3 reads CASSRQPNEKLFF. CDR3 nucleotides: TGTGCCAGCAGCAGACAACCTAATGAAAAACTGTTTTTT.